The rows below give T cell receptor beta chains drawn from one sample of a study of T-cell reconstitution after alpha-beta-depleted transplantation in children. TCRdb redid the calling of the PCR reads with MiXCR, one entry per CDR3 protein. In the table there are about 300,000 distinct CDR3 sequences, 10% of which are singletons. Sequenced material: PBMCs, taken before TCRalphabeta/CD19-depleted stem cell transplant. The receptors stem from a boy in the first two years of life with acute myeloid leukemia, due to receive a stem cell transplant. Both conserved end residues are part of each CDR3. D genes are given only for firm matches. The size entry is marked missing in some rows and otherwise reads once, few, many or a size class.

d_call	clone_size	v_call	j_call	cdr3_aa	cdr3_nt
TRBD1	many	TRBV7-9	TRBJ2-7	CASSLTDWAGGPEQYF	TGTGCCAGCAGCCTTACTGACTGGGCAGGGGGCCCCGAGCAGTACTTC
.	.	TRBV5-5	TRBJ2-7	CASSPRSPTYEQYF	TGTGCCAGCAGCCCTCGGTCCCCGACCTACGAGCAGTACTTC
.	many	TRBV6-5	TRBJ1-3	CASSYTGFGNTIYF	TGTGCCAGCAGTTACACAGGGTTTGGAAACACCATATATTTT
.	many	TRBV7-2	TRBJ2-3	CASSLGGSVIRDTQYF	TGTGCCAGCAGCTTAGGAGGTTCGGTGATCCGGGATACGCAGTATTTT
TRBD2	many	TRBV4-3	TRBJ2-3	CASSQERTSVRPQDTQYF	TGCGCCAGCAGCCAAGAAAGGACTAGCGTTAGACCACAAGATACGCAGTATTTT
TRBD1	many	TRBV29-1	TRBJ1-1	CSVEKQQGETEAFF	TGCAGCGTTGAAAAACAACAGGGGGAAACTGAAGCTTTCTTT
TRBD1	many	TRBV6-5	TRBJ1-1	CASSYDRTGNTEAFF	TGTGCCAGCAGTTACGACCGGACAGGGAACACTGAAGCTTTCTTT
TRBD1	many	TRBV7-2	TRBJ1-1	CASSLWGTGNTEAFF	TGTGCCAGCAGCTTATGGGGGACAGGGAACACTGAAGCTTTCTTT
TRBD1	few	TRBV6-5	TRBJ1-1	CATQGGAFF	TGTGCCACCCAGGGGGGAGCTTTCTTT
.	many	TRBV5-1	TRBJ2-7	CASSPLDESSYEQYF	TGCGCCAGCAGCCCCCTGGACGAGAGCTCCTACGAGCAGTACTTC
TRBD2	few	TRBV19	TRBJ2-7	CASRQLAGSYEQYF	TGTGCCAGTAGACAACTAGCGGGCTCCTACGAGCAGTACTTC
.	many	TRBV3-1	TRBJ2-2	CASSQFSVGAGPNTGELFF	TGTGCCAGCAGCCAATTCTCGGTAGGAGCAGGCCCTAACACCGGGGAGCTGTTTTTT
.	many	TRBV27	TRBJ2-7	CASSLAGGHYEQYF	TGTGCCAGCAGTTTGGCTGGGGGACACTACGAGCAGTACTTC
.	.	TRBV7-6	TRBJ2-3	CASSRWAGTTDTQYF	TGTGCCAGCAGCAGGTGGGCGGGAACGACAGATACGCAGTATTTT
TRBD2	many	TRBV29-1	TRBJ2-7	CSVDGLAGGYEQYF	TGCAGCGTTGACGGACTAGCGGGGGGCTACGAGCAGTACTTC
TRBD2	.	TRBV12-3/TRBV12-4	TRBJ2-5	CASSLRGGGDQETQYF	TGTGCCAGCAGTCTCCGCGGGGGTGGGGACCAAGAGACCCAGTACTTC
TRBD2	many	TRBV15	TRBJ2-7	CATSREGASGSSYEQYF	TGTGCCACCAGCAGAGAAGGGGCTAGCGGTAGCTCCTACGAGCAGTACTTC
TRBD1	many	TRBV5-5	TRBJ2-6	CASSPGGSGANVLTF	TGTGCCAGCAGCCCAGGGGGCTCTGGGGCCAACGTCCTGACTTTC
TRBD1	.	TRBV19	TRBJ1-5	CASSQGVGQPQHF	TGTGCCAGTAGCCAGGGGGTCGGTCAGCCCCAGCATTTT
TRBD2	many	TRBV4-2	TRBJ2-1	CASSQDPTSGNEQFF	TGTGCCAGCAGCCAGGATCCGACTAGCGGGAATGAGCAGTTCTTC
TRBD2	many	TRBV29-1	TRBJ2-7	CSVGLAGAYEQYF	TGCAGCGTCGGACTAGCGGGAGCCTACGAGCAGTACTTC
.	.	TRBV7-6	TRBJ1-1	CASRMGDTEAFF	TGTGCCAGCAGGATGGGGGACACTGAAGCTTTCTTT
.	many	TRBV29-1	TRBJ2-7	CSVEGSRSYEQYF	TGCAGCGTTGAAGGCAGTCGCTCCTACGAGCAGTACTTC
.	many	TRBV4-2	TRBJ2-6	CASSQDQFHSGANVLTF	TGTGCCAGCAGCCAAGATCAGTTCCACTCTGGGGCCAACGTCCTGACTTTC
.	many	TRBV19	TRBJ2-2	CASPPDSVANTGELFF	TGTGCCAGTCCCCCGGACAGCGTCGCGAACACCGGGGAGCTGTTTTTT
TRBD1	few	TRBV7-9	TRBJ1-2	CASSTWTGGNYGYTF	TGTGCCAGCAGCACCTGGACAGGGGGCAACTATGGCTACACCTTC
TRBD2	many	TRBV4-2	TRBJ2-4	CASSQDPGLALRGAKNIQYF	TGTGCCAGCAGCCAAGACCCGGGACTAGCGCTGAGGGGAGCCAAAAACATTCAGTACTTC
.	few	TRBV2	TRBJ1-2	CASTGQNYGYTF	TGTGCCAGCACTGGACAGAACTATGGCTACACCTTC
.	many	TRBV7-3	TRBJ2-1	CASSPRVGSSYNEQFF	TGTGCCAGCAGCCCGCGGGTCGGGAGCTCCTACAATGAGCAGTTCTTC
TRBD2	many	TRBV11-2	TRBJ2-1	CASSYMGTSGYNEQFF	TGTGCCAGCAGCTACATGGGGACTAGCGGGTACAATGAGCAGTTCTTC
.	many	TRBV5-4	TRBJ1-6	CASSLTGTVPEDPRSPLHF	TGTGCCAGCAGCTTGACCGGGACCGTACCCGAGGACCCGCGTTCACCCCTCCACTTT
.	many	TRBV10-2	TRBJ2-7	CASSESGSRWEQYF	TGCGCCAGCAGTGAGTCTGGTAGCCGGTGGGAGCAGTACTTC
.	.	TRBV5-1	TRBJ2-1	CASSSTGTMYNEQFF	TGCGCCAGCAGCTCGACAGGCACCATGTACAATGAGCAGTTCTTC
.	many	TRBV25-1	TRBJ2-7	CASSHGGAYEQYF	TGTGCCAGCAGCCACGGGGGAGCCTACGAGCAGTACTTC
.	few	TRBV18	TRBJ2-5	CASSAAGSPSTQYF	TGTGCCAGCTCAGCGGCAGGGTCCCCATCGACCCAGTACTTC
TRBD1	many	TRBV11-1	TRBJ2-1	CASSPQGVEQFF	TGTGCCAGCAGCCCCCAGGGGGTAGAGCAGTTCTTC
TRBD2	many	TRBV15	TRBJ2-1	CATSRGVSGRTQFF	TGTGCCACCAGCAGAGGGGTTAGCGGGAGAACGCAGTTCTTC
TRBD1	.	TRBV19	TRBJ2-2	CASSPGQGVFTGELFF	TGTGCCAGTAGCCCCGGACAGGGGGTCTTCACCGGGGAGCTGTTTTTT
TRBD1	many	TRBV20-1	TRBJ2-7	CSARDVTGGTYEQYF	TGCAGTGCTAGAGATGTTACAGGGGGGACCTACGAGCAGTACTTC
.	many	TRBV14	TRBJ1-2	CASSPSRGWYGYTF	TGTGCCAGCAGTCCCTCCAGGGGATGGTATGGCTACACCTTC
.	few	TRBV19	TRBJ1-5	CASSIDRSQPQHF	TGTGCCAGTAGTATAGATCGGTCTCAGCCCCAGCATTTT
.	.	TRBV20-1	TRBJ1-1	CSAGSRMNTEAFF	TGCAGTGCGGGGAGTCGGATGAACACTGAAGCTTTCTTT
.	many	TRBV5-1	TRBJ2-7	CASSLVVTGNEQYF	TGCGCCAGCAGCTTGGTGGTCACAGGGAACGAGCAGTACTTC
TRBD1	many	TRBV12-3/TRBV12-4	TRBJ2-7	CASSLASTGAAYEQYF	TGTGCCAGCAGTTTAGCCTCAACAGGGGCGGCCTACGAGCAGTACTTC
.	.	TRBV24-1	TRBJ2-1	CATSDSRSVPEAQFF	TGTGCCACCAGTGATTCCCGGTCCGTCCCCGAAGCTCAGTTCTTC
TRBD1	many	TRBV5-5	TRBJ2-5	CASSLRGQGIMETQYF	TGTGCCAGCAGCCTACGGGGACAGGGGATAATGGAGACCCAGTACTTC
.	many	TRBV5-1	TRBJ2-2	CASSSGRNTGELFF	TGCGCCAGCAGCTCGGGACGGAACACCGGGGAGCTGTTTTTT
TRBD2	few	TRBV7-2	TRBJ2-7	CASSSGGGFYEQYF	TGTGCCAGCAGCTCCGGGGGGGGGTTCTACGAGCAGTACTTC
.	many	TRBV15	TRBJ2-1	CATSRDSPNEQFF	TGTGCCACCAGCAGAGATTCTCCCAATGAGCAGTTCTTC
TRBD2	many	TRBV25-1	TRBJ2-1	CASSEFGGGQRYNEQFF	TGTGCCAGCAGTGAATTCGGGGGGGGGCAGAGGTACAATGAGCAGTTCTTC